A selection of T cell receptor beta chains follows, all from one sample in a study of T cells after yellow fever vaccination. One entry per CDR3 protein results from TCRdb running MiXCR on the 5' RACE reads. The sample lists about 130,000 distinct CDR3 sequences; more than 7.5% were seen once. This material consisted of CD8+ T cells sorted from PBMCs, taken on the day of the yellow fever booster vaccination. The source is a man aged 18 to 30 who received the YFV17D yellow fever vaccine. Each CDR3 is given with its conserved first and last residue. Fields, in order: V gene, D gene, J gene, CDR3 protein. D genes are given only for firm matches.

v_call: TRBV4-3; d_call: .; j_call: TRBJ2-7; cdr3_aa: CASSHGTGGFDYEQYF
v_call: TRBV5-1; d_call: TRBD2; j_call: TRBJ2-2; cdr3_aa: CASSFPSGDTGELFF
v_call: TRBV29-1; d_call: .; j_call: TRBJ1-2; cdr3_aa: CSVEDGWSYGYTF
v_call: TRBV29-1; d_call: .; j_call: TRBJ2-5; cdr3_aa: CSVERRWRGEWETQYF
v_call: TRBV2; d_call: .; j_call: TRBJ1-4; cdr3_aa: CASLAGSTKLFF
v_call: TRBV30; d_call: .; j_call: TRBJ1-1; cdr3_aa: CAGGPPGLNTEAFF
v_call: TRBV29-1; d_call: TRBD1; j_call: TRBJ1-2; cdr3_aa: CGGGGTFYGYTF
v_call: TRBV6-2/TRBV6-3; d_call: TRBD2; j_call: TRBJ2-1; cdr3_aa: CASSYPGVAGARSYNEQFF
v_call: TRBV9; d_call: TRBD1; j_call: TRBJ2-1; cdr3_aa: CASSQTGAEQFF
v_call: TRBV4-3; d_call: .; j_call: TRBJ2-7; cdr3_aa: CASSQDRDYEQYF
v_call: TRBV4-2; d_call: .; j_call: TRBJ2-1; cdr3_aa: CASSQATNEQFF
v_call: TRBV15; d_call: .; j_call: TRBJ1-2; cdr3_aa: CATSRAGNYGYTF
v_call: TRBV19; d_call: .; j_call: TRBJ1-3; cdr3_aa: CASRAPPGGNTIYF
v_call: TRBV3-1; d_call: .; j_call: TRBJ1-6; cdr3_aa: CASSQDGDRRNSPLHF
v_call: TRBV9; d_call: .; j_call: TRBJ2-5; cdr3_aa: CASSTQEETQYF
v_call: TRBV4-1; d_call: TRBD1; j_call: TRBJ1-6; cdr3_aa: CASSHPAPGGVSPLHF
v_call: TRBV29-1; d_call: .; j_call: TRBJ2-3; cdr3_aa: CSVEEHGGPPSTDTQYF
v_call: TRBV12-3/TRBV12-4; d_call: .; j_call: TRBJ1-4; cdr3_aa: CASRKTGNNEKLFF
v_call: TRBV5-6; d_call: .; j_call: TRBJ2-2; cdr3_aa: CASSAVGGRGTGELFF
v_call: TRBV4-3; d_call: .; j_call: TRBJ2-1; cdr3_aa: CASSPWTVYNEQFF
v_call: TRBV12-3/TRBV12-4; d_call: TRBD2; j_call: TRBJ2-2; cdr3_aa: CASSLLGLAVNTGELFF
v_call: TRBV28; d_call: .; j_call: TRBJ2-1; cdr3_aa: CASARRALFYEQFF
v_call: TRBV5-1; d_call: .; j_call: TRBJ2-7; cdr3_aa: CASSTHGYEQCF
v_call: TRBV4-1; d_call: TRBD2; j_call: TRBJ2-1; cdr3_aa: CASSGGTSGGGEQFF
v_call: TRBV9; d_call: .; j_call: TRBJ2-5; cdr3_aa: CASSPRSGSQETQYF
v_call: TRBV10-3; d_call: .; j_call: TRBJ2-1; cdr3_aa: CAIIPGPGDNEQFF
v_call: TRBV6-5; d_call: TRBD1; j_call: TRBJ2-2; cdr3_aa: CASSYSRGLGAGELFF
v_call: TRBV19; d_call: .; j_call: TRBJ2-7; cdr3_aa: CASSPGTSWEQYF
v_call: TRBV13; d_call: TRBD1; j_call: TRBJ1-1; cdr3_aa: CASSLSDRGHTEAFF
v_call: TRBV7-2; d_call: .; j_call: TRBJ1-3; cdr3_aa: CASPQGRGKSGNTIYF
v_call: TRBV28; d_call: TRBD2; j_call: TRBJ2-5; cdr3_aa: CASSFSGGLETQYF
v_call: TRBV11-2; d_call: TRBD2; j_call: TRBJ2-3; cdr3_aa: CASRGLAGGLPTSTDTQYF
v_call: TRBV6-5; d_call: TRBD2; j_call: TRBJ2-2; cdr3_aa: CASSYSGEGGELFF